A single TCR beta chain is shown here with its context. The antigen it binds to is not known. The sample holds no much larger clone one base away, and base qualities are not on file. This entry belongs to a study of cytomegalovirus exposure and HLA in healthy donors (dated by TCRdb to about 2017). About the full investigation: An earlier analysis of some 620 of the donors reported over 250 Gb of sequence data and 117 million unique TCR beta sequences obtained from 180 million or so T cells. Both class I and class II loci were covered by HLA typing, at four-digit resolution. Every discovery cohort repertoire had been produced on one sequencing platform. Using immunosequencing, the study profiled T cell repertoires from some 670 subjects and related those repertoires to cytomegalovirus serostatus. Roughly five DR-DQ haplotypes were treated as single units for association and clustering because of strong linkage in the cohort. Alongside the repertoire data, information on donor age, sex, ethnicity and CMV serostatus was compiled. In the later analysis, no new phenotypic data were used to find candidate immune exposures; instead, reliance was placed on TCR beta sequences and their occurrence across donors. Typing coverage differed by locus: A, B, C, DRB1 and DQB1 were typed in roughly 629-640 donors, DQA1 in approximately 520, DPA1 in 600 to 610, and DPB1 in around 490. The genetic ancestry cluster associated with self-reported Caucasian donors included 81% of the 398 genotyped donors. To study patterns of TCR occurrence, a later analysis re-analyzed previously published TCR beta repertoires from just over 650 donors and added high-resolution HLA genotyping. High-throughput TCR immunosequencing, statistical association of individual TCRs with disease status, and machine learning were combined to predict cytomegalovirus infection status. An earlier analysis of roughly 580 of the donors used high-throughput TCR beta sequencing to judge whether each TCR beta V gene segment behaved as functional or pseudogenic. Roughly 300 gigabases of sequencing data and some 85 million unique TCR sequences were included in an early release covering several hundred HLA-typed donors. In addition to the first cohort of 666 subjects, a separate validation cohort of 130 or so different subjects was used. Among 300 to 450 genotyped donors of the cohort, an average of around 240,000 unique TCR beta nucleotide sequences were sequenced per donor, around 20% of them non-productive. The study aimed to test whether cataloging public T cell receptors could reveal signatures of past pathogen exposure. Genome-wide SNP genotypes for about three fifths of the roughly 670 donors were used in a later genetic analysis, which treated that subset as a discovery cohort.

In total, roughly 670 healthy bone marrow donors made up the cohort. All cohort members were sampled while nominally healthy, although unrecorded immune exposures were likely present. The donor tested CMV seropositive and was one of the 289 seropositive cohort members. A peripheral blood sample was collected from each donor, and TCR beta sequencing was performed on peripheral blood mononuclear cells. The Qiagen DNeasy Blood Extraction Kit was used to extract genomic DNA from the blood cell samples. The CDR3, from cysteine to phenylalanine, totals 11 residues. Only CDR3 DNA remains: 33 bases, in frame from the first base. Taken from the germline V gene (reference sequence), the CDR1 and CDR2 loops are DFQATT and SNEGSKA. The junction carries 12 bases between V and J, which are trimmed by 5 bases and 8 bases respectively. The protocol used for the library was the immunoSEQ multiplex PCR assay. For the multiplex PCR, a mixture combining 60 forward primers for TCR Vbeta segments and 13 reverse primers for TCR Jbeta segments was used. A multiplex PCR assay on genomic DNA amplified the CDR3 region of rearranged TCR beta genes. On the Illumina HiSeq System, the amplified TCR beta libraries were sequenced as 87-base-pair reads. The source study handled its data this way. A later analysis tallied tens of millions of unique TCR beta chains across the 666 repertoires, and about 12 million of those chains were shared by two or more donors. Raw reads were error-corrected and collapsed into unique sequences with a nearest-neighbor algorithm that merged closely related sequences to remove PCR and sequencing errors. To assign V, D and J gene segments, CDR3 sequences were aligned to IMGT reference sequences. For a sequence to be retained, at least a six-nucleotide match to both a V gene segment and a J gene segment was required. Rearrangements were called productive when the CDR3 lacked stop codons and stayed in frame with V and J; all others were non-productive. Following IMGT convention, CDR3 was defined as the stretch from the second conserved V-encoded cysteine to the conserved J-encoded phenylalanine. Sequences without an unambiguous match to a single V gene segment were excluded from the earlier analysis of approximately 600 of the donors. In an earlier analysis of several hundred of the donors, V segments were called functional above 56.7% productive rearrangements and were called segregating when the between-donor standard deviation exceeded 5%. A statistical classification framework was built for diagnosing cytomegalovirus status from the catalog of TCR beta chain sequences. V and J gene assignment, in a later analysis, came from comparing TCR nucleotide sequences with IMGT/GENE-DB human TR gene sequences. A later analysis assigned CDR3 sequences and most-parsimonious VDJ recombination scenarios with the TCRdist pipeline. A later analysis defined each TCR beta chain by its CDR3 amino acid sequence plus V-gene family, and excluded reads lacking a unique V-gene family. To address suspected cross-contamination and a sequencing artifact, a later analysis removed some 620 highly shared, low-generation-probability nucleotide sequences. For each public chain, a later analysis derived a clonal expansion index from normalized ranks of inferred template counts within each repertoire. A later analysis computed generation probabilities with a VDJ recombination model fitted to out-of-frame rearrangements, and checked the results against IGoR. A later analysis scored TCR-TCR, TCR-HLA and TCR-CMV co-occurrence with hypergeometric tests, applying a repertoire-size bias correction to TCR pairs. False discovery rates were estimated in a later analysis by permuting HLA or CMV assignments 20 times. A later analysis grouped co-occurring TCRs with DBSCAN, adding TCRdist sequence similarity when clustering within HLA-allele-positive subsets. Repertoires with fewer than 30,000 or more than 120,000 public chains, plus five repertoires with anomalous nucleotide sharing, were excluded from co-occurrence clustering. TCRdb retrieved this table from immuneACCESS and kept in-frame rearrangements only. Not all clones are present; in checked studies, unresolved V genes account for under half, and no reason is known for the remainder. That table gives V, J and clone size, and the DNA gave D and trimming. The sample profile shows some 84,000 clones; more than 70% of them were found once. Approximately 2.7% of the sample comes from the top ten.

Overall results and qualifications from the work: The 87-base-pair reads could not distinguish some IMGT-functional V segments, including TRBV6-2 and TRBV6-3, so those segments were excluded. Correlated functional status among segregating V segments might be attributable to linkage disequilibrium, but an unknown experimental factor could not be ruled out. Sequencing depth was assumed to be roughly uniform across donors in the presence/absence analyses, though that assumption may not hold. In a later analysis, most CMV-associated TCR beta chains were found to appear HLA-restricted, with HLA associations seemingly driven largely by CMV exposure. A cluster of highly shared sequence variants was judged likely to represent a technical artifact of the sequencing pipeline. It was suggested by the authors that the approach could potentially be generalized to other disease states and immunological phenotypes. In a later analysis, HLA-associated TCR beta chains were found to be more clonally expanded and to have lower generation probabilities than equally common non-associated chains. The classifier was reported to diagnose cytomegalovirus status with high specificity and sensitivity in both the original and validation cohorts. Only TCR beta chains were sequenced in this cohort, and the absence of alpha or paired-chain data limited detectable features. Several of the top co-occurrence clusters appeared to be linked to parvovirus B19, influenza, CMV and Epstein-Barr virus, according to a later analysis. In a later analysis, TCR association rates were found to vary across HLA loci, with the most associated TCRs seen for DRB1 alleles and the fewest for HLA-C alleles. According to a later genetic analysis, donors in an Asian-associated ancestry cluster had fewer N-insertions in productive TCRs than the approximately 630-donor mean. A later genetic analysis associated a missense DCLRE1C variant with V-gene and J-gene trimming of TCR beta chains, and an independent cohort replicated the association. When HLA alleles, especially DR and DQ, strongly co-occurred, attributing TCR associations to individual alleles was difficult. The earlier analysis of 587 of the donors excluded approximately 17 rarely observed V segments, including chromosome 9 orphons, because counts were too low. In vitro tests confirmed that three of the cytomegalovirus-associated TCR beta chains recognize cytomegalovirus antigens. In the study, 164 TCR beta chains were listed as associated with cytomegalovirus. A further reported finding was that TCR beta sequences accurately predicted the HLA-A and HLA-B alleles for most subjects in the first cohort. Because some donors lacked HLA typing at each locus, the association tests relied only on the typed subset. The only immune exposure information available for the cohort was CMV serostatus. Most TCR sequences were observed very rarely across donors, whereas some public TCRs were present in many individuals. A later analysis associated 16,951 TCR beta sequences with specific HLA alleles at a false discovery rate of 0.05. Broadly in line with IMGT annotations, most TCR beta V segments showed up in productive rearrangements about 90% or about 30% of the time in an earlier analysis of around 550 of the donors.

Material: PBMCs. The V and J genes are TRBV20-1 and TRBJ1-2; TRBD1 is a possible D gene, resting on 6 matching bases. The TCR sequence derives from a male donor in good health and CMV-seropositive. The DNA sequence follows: TGCAGTGCTGGGTCCGGGACAGGCTACACCTTC. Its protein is CSAGSGTGYTF.